This T cell receptor beta chain derives from a study of cytomegalovirus exposure and HLA in healthy donors (dated by TCRdb to the late 2010s). Regarding the complete study: According to an earlier analysis of 550 to 750 of the donors, 200 million or so T cells yielded 95 million to 140 million unique TCR beta sequences and 276 Gb of sequence data. Around 320 gigabases of sequencing data and 80 million or so unique TCR sequences were included in an early release covering about 700 HLA-typed donors. Among the roughly 410 genotyped donors, roughly 80% belonged to the genetic ancestry cluster associated with self-reported Caucasian donors. The study aimed to test whether signatures of past pathogen exposure could be identified by cataloging public T cell receptors. The T cell repertoires of 666 subjects were profiled by immunosequencing and related to cytomegalovirus serostatus. A separate validation cohort of roughly 120 different subjects was used in addition to the roughly 640-subject first cohort. High-throughput TCR immunosequencing, statistical association of individual TCRs with disease status, and machine learning were combined to predict cytomegalovirus infection status. A later analysis re-examined previously published TCR beta repertoires from more than 550 donors and added high-resolution HLA genotyping to investigate patterns of TCR occurrence. In the later analysis, no new phenotypic data were used to find candidate immune exposures; instead, reliance was placed on TCR beta sequences and their occurrence across donors. In an earlier analysis of about 590 of the donors, high-throughput TCR beta sequencing was used to judge whether each TCR beta V gene segment behaved as functional or pseudogenic. Alongside the repertoire data, information on donor age, sex, ethnicity and CMV serostatus was compiled. A later genetic analysis took genome-wide SNP genotypes for about 65% of the roughly 670 donors and used that subset as a discovery cohort. All discovery cohort repertoires had been generated using a single sequencing platform. Class I and class II HLA loci were covered by the typing at four-digit resolution. Typing coverage differed by locus: A, B, C, DRB1 and DQB1 were typed in about 620-640 donors, DQA1 in about 550, DPA1 in 600 to 610, and DPB1 in 450 to 480. Four or five DR-DQ haplotypes were handled as single units for association and clustering, since linkage in the cohort was strong. Among some 400 genotyped donors of the cohort, an average of around 240,000 unique TCR beta nucleotide sequences was sequenced per donor, of which about 19% were non-productive.

Libraries were made using the immunoSEQ multiplex PCR assay. A mixture of 60 forward primers for TCR Vbeta segments and 13 reverse primers for TCR Jbeta segments was used in the multiplex PCR. The CDR3 region of rearranged TCR beta genes was amplified from genomic DNA by a multiplex PCR assay. On the Illumina HiSeq System, the amplified TCR beta libraries were sequenced as 87-base-pair reads. Processing in the source paper ran as follows. In a later analysis, 77 million or so unique TCR beta chains were counted across the roughly 700 repertoires, and roughly 11 million of these chains were shared by at least two donors. Raw reads were error-corrected and collapsed into unique sequences by a nearest-neighbor algorithm in which closely related sequences were merged to remove PCR and sequencing errors. CDR3 sequences were aligned to IMGT reference sequences to assign V, D and J gene segments. For a sequence to be retained, a match of at least six nucleotides was required to both a V gene segment and a J gene segment. Rearrangements were classified as productive when the CDR3 lacked stop codons and remained in frame with V and J, and all other rearrangements were classified as non-productive. Following IMGT convention, CDR3 was defined as the stretch from the second conserved V-encoded cysteine to the conserved J-encoded phenylalanine. In an earlier analysis of around 600 of the donors, sequences lacking an unambiguous match to a single V gene segment were excluded. An earlier analysis of under 750 of the donors called V segments functional above 56.7% productive rearrangements and segregating when the between-donor standard deviation exceeded 5%. A statistical classification framework was built for diagnosing cytomegalovirus status from the catalog of TCR beta chain sequences. V and J gene assignment, in a later analysis, came from comparing TCR nucleotide sequences with IMGT/GENE-DB human TR gene sequences. The TCRdist pipeline was used in a later analysis to assign CDR3 sequences and most-parsimonious VDJ recombination scenarios. In a later analysis, every TCR beta chain was defined by the combination of its CDR3 amino acid sequence and its V-gene family, and reads without a unique V-gene family were dropped. As a way to deal with suspected cross-contamination and a sequencing artifact, a later analysis dropped hundreds of nucleotide sequences that were highly shared and had low generation probability. For each public chain, a later analysis derived a clonal expansion index from normalized ranks of inferred template counts within each repertoire. A later analysis computed generation probabilities with a VDJ recombination model fitted to out-of-frame rearrangements, and checked the results against IGoR. In a later analysis, TCR-TCR, TCR-HLA and TCR-CMV co-occurrence was scored with hypergeometric tests, and a repertoire-size bias correction was applied to TCR pairs. False discovery rates were estimated in a later analysis by permuting HLA or CMV assignments 20 times. In a later analysis, co-occurring TCRs were grouped using DBSCAN, and TCRdist sequence similarity was added for clustering within HLA-allele-positive subsets. Co-occurrence clustering excluded repertoires with fewer than 30,000 or more than 120,000 public chains, plus five with anomalous nucleotide sharing. Entries here come from immuneACCESS through TCRdb and include only in-frame sequences with V and J called. Some clones fail to appear in such tables; in the studies checked, an unresolved V gene covers under half of the shortfall, and the cause of the remainder is unknown. V and J calls and clone size follow that table, whereas D and trimming were derived from the DNA. This sample is represented by about 160,000 clones; about 65% of them were singletons. In total, the top ten clones hold around 2.8% of the sample.

What the work shows at the level of the full study, not this receptor alone: In the study, some 180 TCR beta chains were listed as associated with cytomegalovirus. Linkage disequilibrium might explain the correlated functional status among segregating V segments, but an unknown experimental factor could not be ruled out. In vitro tests confirmed that a few of the cytomegalovirus-associated TCR beta chains recognize cytomegalovirus antigens. According to the authors, the approach could potentially be generalized to other disease states and immunological phenotypes. In an earlier analysis of a few hundred of the donors, most TCR beta V segments were observed in productive rearrangements about 87% or about 30% of the time, broadly matching IMGT annotations. V-gene and J-gene trimming of TCR beta chains was associated with a missense DCLRE1C variant in a later genetic analysis, and the association was replicated in an independent cohort. Around 16 rarely observed V segments, including chromosome 9 orphons, were excluded from the earlier analysis of just under 600 of the donors because counts were too low. The classifier was reported to diagnose cytomegalovirus status with high specificity and sensitivity in both the original and validation cohorts. According to a later analysis, TCR association rates differed among HLA loci, with DRB1 alleles showing the most associated TCRs and HLA-C alleles showing the fewest. When HLA alleles, especially DR and DQ, strongly co-occurred, attributing TCR associations to individual alleles was difficult. Some IMGT-functional V segments, including TRBV6-2 and TRBV6-3, could not be distinguished by the 87-base-pair reads and were therefore excluded. HLA typing was unavailable for some donors at each locus, so association tests used only the typed subset. Presence/absence analyses assumed roughly uniform sequencing depth across donors, an assumption that may not hold. Most CMV-associated TCR beta chains appeared to be HLA-restricted in a later analysis, and the HLA associations seemed to be driven largely by CMV exposure. The only immune exposure information available for the cohort was CMV serostatus. A further reported finding was that TCR beta sequences accurately predicted the HLA-A and HLA-B alleles for most subjects in the first cohort. A cluster of highly shared sequence variants was judged likely to represent a technical artifact of the sequencing pipeline. Specific HLA alleles were associated with 15,000 to 20,000 TCR beta sequences at a false discovery rate of 0.05 in a later analysis. In this cohort, only TCR beta chains were sequenced, and detectable features were limited by the absence of alpha or paired-chain data. In a later analysis, several top co-occurrence clusters were reported to appear linked to parvovirus B19, influenza, CMV and Epstein-Barr virus. Most TCR sequences were observed very rarely across donors, whereas some public TCRs were present in many individuals. In a later genetic analysis, fewer N-insertions in productive TCRs were reported among donors in an Asian-associated ancestry cluster than the roughly 670-donor mean. In a later analysis, HLA-associated TCR beta chains showed more clonal expansion and lower generation probabilities than non-associated chains that were equally common.

Regarding this clone: What this receptor recognizes is not known. Nothing much larger sits one base from this clone, and base qualities are not available.

The CDR3, cysteine through phenylalanine, is 17 amino acids long. The retained sequence is limited to the CDR3, 51 bases, with the frame set at the first base. At the junction V is shortened by 3 bases and J by 4 bases, with 22 bases in between. CDR1 and CDR2 are drawn from the germline V gene (reference sequence): SGHNT, YYREEE. In total, roughly 670 healthy bone marrow donors made up the cohort. At the time of sampling, all cohort members were nominally healthy, though unrecorded immune exposures were likely present. The donor was CMV seronegative and belonged to the group of several hundred seronegative cohort members. A peripheral blood sample was provided by each donor, and peripheral blood mononuclear cells were used for TCR beta sequencing. The Qiagen DNeasy Blood Extraction Kit was used to extract genomic DNA from the blood cell samples.

What was sequenced was PBMCs. The rearrangement joined TRBV5-4 to TRBJ1-2; the D gene is possibly TRBD1, with 6 bases matching. This TCR was recovered from a woman aged 25 to 39 in good health and CMV-seronegative. CDR3 region: CASSSETGSGPGYGYTF. The DNA is as follows: TGTGCCAGCAGCTCCGAGACAGGATCGGGGCCAGGCTATGGCTACACCTTC.